This T cell receptor beta chain emerged from a study of blood T cell repertoires in COVID-19. Study-level information: In each case, the material was cDNA or gDNA derived from T cells, B-cell-depleted T cells, or PBMCs.

Germline V gene data show CDR1 as LGHDT and CDR2 as YNNKEL (reference sequence). Trimming shortened V by 4 bases and J by 3 bases, and 15 bases separated the two germline ends. This CDR3 spans 15 amino acids. Sequencing used immunoSEQ multiplex PCR; TCRdb keeps in-frame clones, though not all of them. The table includes under 350,000 clones, roughly 86% detected once. The study counted Cohort 3 donors as recovered given two negative PCRs, clearance, or symptom resolution. The chain joins TRBV3-1 (or the pseudogene TRBV3-2) to TRBJ1-2, with a possible D match to TRBD1 (6 bases). Sequenced: PBMCs or T cells enriched from blood (not recorded which). This receptor was obtained from a woman aged 55-69 years who had recovered from COVID-19. CDR3 loop: CASSPTGLLDYGYTF. CDR3 sequence (DNA): TGTGCCAGCAGCCCTACAGGGCTCCTTGACTATGGCTACACCTTC.